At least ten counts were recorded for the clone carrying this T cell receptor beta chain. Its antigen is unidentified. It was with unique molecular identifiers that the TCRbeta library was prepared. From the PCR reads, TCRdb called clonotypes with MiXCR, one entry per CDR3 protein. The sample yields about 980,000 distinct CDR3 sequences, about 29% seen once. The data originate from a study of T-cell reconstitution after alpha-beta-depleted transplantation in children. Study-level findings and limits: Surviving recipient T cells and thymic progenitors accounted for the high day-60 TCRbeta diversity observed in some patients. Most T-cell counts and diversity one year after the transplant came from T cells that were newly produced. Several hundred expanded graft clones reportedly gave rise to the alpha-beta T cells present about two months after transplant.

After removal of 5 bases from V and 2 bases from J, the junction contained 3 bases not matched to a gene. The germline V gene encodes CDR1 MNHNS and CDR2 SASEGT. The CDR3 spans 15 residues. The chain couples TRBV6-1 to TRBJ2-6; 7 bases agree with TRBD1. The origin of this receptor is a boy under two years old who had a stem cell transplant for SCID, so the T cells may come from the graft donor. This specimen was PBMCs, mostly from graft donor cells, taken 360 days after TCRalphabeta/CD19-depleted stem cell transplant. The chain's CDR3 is CASSPDRAGANVLTF. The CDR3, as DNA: TGTGCCAGCAGTCCCGACAGGGCTGGGGCCAACGTCCTGACTTTC.